This T cell receptor beta chain was obtained from a study of T cells in Graves' hyperthyroidism and ophthalmopathy. V lost 5 bases and J lost 6, with 1 base in between. The CDR3 runs to 10 residues. Germline V gene lookup returns CDR1 SGHTA and CDR2 FQGNSA. From RNA transcripts, TCR beta CDR3 regions were amplified. HTBI primers drove first-round RT-PCR of the TCR CDR3. TCRdb reprocessed the multiplex PCR reads with MiXCR, giving one entry per CDR3 protein. This table has approximately 95,000 distinct CDR3 sequences, 35% to 45% appearing once. Sequencing was done on a sample of peripheral blood or thyroid tissue (not recorded which). This chain connects TRBV7-2 to TRBJ2-2; unclear D gene. The TCR was taken from a woman aged 30 to 39 with Graves' hyperthyroidism. The CDR3: CASSPGELFF. The CDR3 bases are TGTGCCAGCAGCCCCGGGGAGCTGTTTTTT.